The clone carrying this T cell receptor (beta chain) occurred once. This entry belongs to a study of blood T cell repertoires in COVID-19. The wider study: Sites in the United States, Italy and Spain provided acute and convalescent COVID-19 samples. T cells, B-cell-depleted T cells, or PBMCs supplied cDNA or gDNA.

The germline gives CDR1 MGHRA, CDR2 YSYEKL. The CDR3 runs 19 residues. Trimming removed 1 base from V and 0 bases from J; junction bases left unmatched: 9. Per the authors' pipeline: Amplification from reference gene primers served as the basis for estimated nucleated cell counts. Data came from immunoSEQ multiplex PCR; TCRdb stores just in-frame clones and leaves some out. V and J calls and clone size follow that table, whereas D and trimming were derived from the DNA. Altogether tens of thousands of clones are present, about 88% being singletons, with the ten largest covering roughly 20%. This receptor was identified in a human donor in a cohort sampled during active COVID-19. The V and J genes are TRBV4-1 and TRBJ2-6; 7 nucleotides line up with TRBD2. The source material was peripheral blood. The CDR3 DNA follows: TGCGCCAGCAGCCAAGTCTCTGGGGGAGGGCCCTCTGGGGCCAACGTCCTGACTTTC. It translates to CASSQVSGGGPSGANVLTF.